There are many counts of the clone carrying this T cell receptor beta chain. Its antigen is not known. This sample was taken from a study of human T cells and chemical hapten exposure. Study information: On the upper back, patch tests were applied with 0.01% DPC and read at 6 days.

As to time point: pre-sensitization, week 0. Treatment given: therapeutic diphenylcyclopropenone sensitization with weekly scalp DPC. The drawing of blood occurred before each patch test was applied. Unfractionated whole blood yielded total RNA. Study results and caveats: High-frequency TCRs, those above 1 in 1000, stayed the same after DPC sensitization.

CDR1 and CDR2 from the germline V gene are SGHRS and YFSETQ. V lost 3 bases and J lost 0, with 9 bases in between. This CDR3 is 14 amino acids long. TCRdb re-derived calls from the RACE reads in MiXCR, one entry per CDR3 protein. The table lists 200,000 to 300,000 distinct CDR3 sequences, 8.6% of them singletons. This TCR was sampled from a woman aged 40 to 49 with alopecia areata. Some clones in this sample may be carry-over from other donors' samples. Sequencing used whole blood, obtained in connection with sensitization to the hapten diphenylcyclopropenone (DPC). The chain employs TRBV5-1 and TRBJ1-2; D not resolved. CDR3 nucleotide sequence: TGCGCCAGCAGCTCCTCGGGAGCTAACTATGGCTACACCTTC. Protein product: CASSSSGANYGYTF.